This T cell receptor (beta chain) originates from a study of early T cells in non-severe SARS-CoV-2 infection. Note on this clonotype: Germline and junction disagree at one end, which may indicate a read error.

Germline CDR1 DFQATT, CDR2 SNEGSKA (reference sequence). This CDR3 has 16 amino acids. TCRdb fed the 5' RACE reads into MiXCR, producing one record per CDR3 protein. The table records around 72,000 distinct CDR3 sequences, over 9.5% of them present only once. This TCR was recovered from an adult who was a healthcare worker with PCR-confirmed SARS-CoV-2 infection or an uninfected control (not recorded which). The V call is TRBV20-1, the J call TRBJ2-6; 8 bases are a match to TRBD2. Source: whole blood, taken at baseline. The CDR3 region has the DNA TGCAGTGCTGTGCGGGGGGCACACTCTGGGACCAACGTCCTGACTTTC. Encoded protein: CSAVRGAHSGTNVLTF.